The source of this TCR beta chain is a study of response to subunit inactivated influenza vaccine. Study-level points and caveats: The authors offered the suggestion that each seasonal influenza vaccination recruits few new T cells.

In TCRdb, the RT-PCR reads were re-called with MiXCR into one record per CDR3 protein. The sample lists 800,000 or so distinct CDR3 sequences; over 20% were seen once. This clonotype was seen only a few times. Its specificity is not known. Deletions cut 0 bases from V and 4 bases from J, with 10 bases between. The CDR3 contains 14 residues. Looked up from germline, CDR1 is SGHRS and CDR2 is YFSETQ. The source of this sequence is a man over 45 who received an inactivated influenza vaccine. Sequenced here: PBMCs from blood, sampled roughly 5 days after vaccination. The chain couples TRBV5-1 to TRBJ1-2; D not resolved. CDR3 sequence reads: CASSLARSFYGYTF. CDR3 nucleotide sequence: TGCGCCAGCAGCTTGGCGAGGTCCTTCTATGGCTACACCTTC.